These T cell receptor beta chains were read from a single sample in a study of T-cell memory formation after mild COVID-19. Using its own MiXCR run on the 5' RACE reads, TCRdb lists one record per CDR3 protein. Among around 300,000 distinct CDR3 sequences, 19% were seen once, and the ten largest hold around a fifth. The specimen sequenced was PBMCs or a T cell subset sorted from them (not recorded which). The receptors derive from a man between 18 and 35 years old who had mild COVID-19 (a few samples of this study predate the infection). Cell type and time point are not known. The CDR3 runs from the conserved cysteine through the conserved F or W. Fields, in order: V gene, D gene, clone size, J gene, CDR3 DNA, CDR3 protein. D genes are given only for firm matches. Part of the rows lack a size; the others show once, few, many or a class for expanded clones.

V: TRBV5-1; D: TRBD1; size: NA; J: TRBJ1-2; DNA: TGCGCCAGCAGCTTGCTCGGGACAGGGAATGGCTACACCTTC; CDR3: CASSLLGTGNGYTF
V: TRBV20-1; D: NA; size: few; J: TRBJ2-5; DNA: TGCAGTGCTAGAGATCTCGGCCAAGAGACCCAGTACTTC; CDR3: CSARDLGQETQYF
V: TRBV5-1; D: NA; size: few; J: TRBJ1-3; DNA: TGCGCCAGCAGCTTGCCCCGGAGCCCAGGAAACACCATATATTTT; CDR3: CASSLPRSPGNTIYF
V: TRBV4-3; D: NA; size: NA; J: TRBJ1-5; DNA: TGCGCCAGCAGCCAAGGGGCAGGAAGGGGGAGCAATCAGCCCCAGCATTTT; CDR3: CASSQGAGRGSNQPQHF
V: TRBV7-9; D: TRBD1; size: NA; J: TRBJ2-7; DNA: TGTGCCAGCAGCCGGGGACAGGGGGGAGACCTTTACGAGCAGTACTTC; CDR3: CASSRGQGGDLYEQYF
V: TRBV23-1; D: NA; size: NA; J: TRBJ2-2; DNA: TGCGCGACCACGGGGACCGGGGTTCCCGGGGAGCTGTTTTTT; CDR3: CATTGTGVPGELFF
V: TRBV12-3/TRBV12-4; D: NA; size: NA; J: TRBJ2-2; DNA: TGTGCCAGCAGCCCTTGGGAGGAGTCCGGGGAGCTGTTTTTT; CDR3: CASSPWEESGELFF
V: TRBV5-1; D: NA; size: many; J: TRBJ1-1; DNA: TGCGCCAGCAGCCTCTTCCCGGACGGAGGTGGGGCTGAAGCTTTCTTT; CDR3: CASSLFPDGGGAEAFF
V: TRBV25-1; D: NA; size: NA; J: TRBJ1-2; DNA: TGTGCCAGCAGTGGACGTTGGGGCTACACCTTC; CDR3: CASSGRWGYTF
V: TRBV6-5; D: TRBD1; size: NA; J: TRBJ2-1; DNA: TGTGCCAGCAGTTCGCCGGGACAGCTCAACAATGAGCAGTTCTTC; CDR3: CASSSPGQLNNEQFF
V: TRBV12-3/TRBV12-4; D: NA; size: few; J: TRBJ2-2; DNA: TGTGCCAGCAGCCCCGGTTGGGGAACGAACACCGGGGAGCTGTTTTTT; CDR3: CASSPGWGTNTGELFF
V: TRBV7-2; D: TRBD1; size: few; J: TRBJ1-4; DNA: TGTGCCAGCAGCTCCCCAGGGGGCATACGTGAAAAACTGTTTTTT; CDR3: CASSSPGGIREKLFF
V: TRBV4-3; D: NA; size: NA; J: TRBJ1-3; DNA: TGCGCCAGCAGTTCCGGGGGGTCTGGAAACACCATATATTTT; CDR3: CASSSGGSGNTIYF
V: TRBV20-1; D: NA; size: few; J: TRBJ2-5; DNA: TGCAGTGCTAGGTCCCCGGGGGGCCCGTCAGAGACCCAGTACTTC; CDR3: CSARSPGGPSETQYF
V: TRBV7-2; D: TRBD1; size: NA; J: TRBJ1-5; DNA: TGTGCCAGCAGCGGACAGGACCTTAATCAGCCCCAGCATTTT; CDR3: CASSGQDLNQPQHF
V: TRBV20-1; D: TRBD2; size: NA; J: TRBJ2-3; DNA: TGCAGTGCTGTAGGACTAGCGGGGGGAGACTCTAGCACAGATACGCAGTATTTT; CDR3: CSAVGLAGGDSSTDTQYF
V: TRBV12-3/TRBV12-4; D: NA; size: few; J: TRBJ1-5; DNA: TGTGCCAGCACCCTCGGGGGGGCTAGCAATCAGCCCCAGCATTTT; CDR3: CASTLGGASNQPQHF
V: TRBV28; D: TRBD1; size: few; J: TRBJ1-1; DNA: TGTGCCAGCAGCGACAGGGTGGACCCTCCCCAACCTTTCTTT; CDR3: CASSDRVDPPQPFF
V: TRBV6-5; D: TRBD2; size: NA; J: TRBJ2-5; DNA: TGTGCCAGCAGGAGAACTAGCGGGGGGGCCAAAGGAGAGACCCAGTACTTC; CDR3: CASRRTSGGAKGETQYF
V: TRBV14; D: NA; size: few; J: TRBJ2-1; DNA: TGTGCCAGCAGCCGTAGGTGGGGGGGCGAAATGAGATACAATGAGCAGTTCTTC; CDR3: CASSRRWGGEMRYNEQFF
V: TRBV7-2; D: NA; size: NA; J: TRBJ1-5; DNA: TGTGCCAGCAGCTCGGATAGCAATCAGCCCCAGCATTTT; CDR3: CASSSDSNQPQHF
V: TRBV5-1; D: NA; size: few; J: TRBJ2-1; DNA: TGCGCCAGCAGCTTGGAAGGGATTCCCTACAATGAGCAGTTCTTC; CDR3: CASSLEGIPYNEQFF
V: TRBV20-1; D: NA; size: NA; J: TRBJ1-5; DNA: TGCAGTGCTAGAGATCTTGGGGCCCGGGGCTATAGCAATCAGCCCCAGCATTTT; CDR3: CSARDLGARGYSNQPQHF
V: TRBV11-2; D: TRBD1; size: NA; J: TRBJ2-1; DNA: TGTGCCAGCAGCGGTTGGGGACAGGACCCTCCGAGCTCCTACAATGAGCAGTTCTTC; CDR3: CASSGWGQDPPSSYNEQFF
V: TRBV7-8; D: TRBD1; size: NA; J: TRBJ1-1; DNA: TGTGCCAGCAGCCCCCGGGACAGCAACATGAACACTGAAGCTTTCTTT; CDR3: CASSPRDSNMNTEAFF
V: TRBV4-3; D: TRBD2; size: NA; J: TRBJ2-1; DNA: TGCGCCAGCAGCCAAGCCGGCGGGGGACCCGAGCAGTTCTTC; CDR3: CASSQAGGGPEQFF
V: TRBV7-2; D: TRBD1; size: NA; J: TRBJ1-1; DNA: TGTGCCAGCAGCCGGGGACAGGCCGCTGAAGCTTTCTTT; CDR3: CASSRGQAAEAFF
V: TRBV6-5; D: TRBD1; size: few; J: TRBJ1-2; DNA: TGTGCCAGCAGTCTAGGACAGGGTTTAGATGGCTACACCTTC; CDR3: CASSLGQGLDGYTF
V: TRBV30; D: NA; size: NA; J: TRBJ2-7; DNA: TGTGTTTCCTCGGACGAGCAGTACTTC; CDR3: CVSSDEQYF
V: TRBV19; D: TRBD1; size: few; J: TRBJ1-5; DNA: TGTGCCAGTAGCGCAAGGACAGGGACCCAGCCCCAGCATTTT; CDR3: CASSARTGTQPQHF
V: TRBV5-1; D: NA; size: few; J: TRBJ1-4; DNA: TGCGCCAGCAGCTTGCTACCCTCAACTAATGAAAAACTGTTTTTT; CDR3: CASSLLPSTNEKLFF
V: TRBV18; D: TRBD2; size: few; J: TRBJ2-1; DNA: TGTGCCAGCTCACCAGTAGCGGGGGGGCACAATGAGCAGTTCTTC; CDR3: CASSPVAGGHNEQFF
V: TRBV12-3/TRBV12-4; D: NA; size: NA; J: TRBJ2-2; DNA: TGTGCCAGCAGTTCGCGGGGGAACACCGGGGAGCTGTTTTTT; CDR3: CASSSRGNTGELFF
V: TRBV12-3/TRBV12-4; D: TRBD1; size: NA; J: TRBJ2-5; DNA: TGTGCCAGCAGTCAACGAGGGGGCCCTTTGAGAGAGACCCAGTACTTC; CDR3: CASSQRGGPLRETQYF
V: TRBV5-5; D: NA; size: NA; J: TRBJ1-2; DNA: TGTGCCAGCAGCTTGGAATGGGTCGACTATGGCTACACCTTC; CDR3: CASSLEWVDYGYTF
V: TRBV10-3; D: NA; size: NA; J: TRBJ2-3; DNA: TGTGCCATCAGTGAAACTAGCACAGATACGCAGTATTTT; CDR3: CAISETSTDTQYF
V: TRBV4-3; D: NA; size: NA; J: TRBJ1-6; DNA: TGCGCCAGCAGCCAAGAGCCTCCAGGCTCCTATAATTCACCCCTCCACTTT; CDR3: CASSQEPPGSYNSPLHF